Shown below are 20 T cell receptor beta chains from a single sample sequenced in a study of blood T cell repertoires in COVID-19. TCRdb keeps only in-frame clones here, not all; method: immunoSEQ multiplex PCR. Among about 280,000 clones listed, approximately 83% were seen once. Sequencing input: peripheral blood. The receptor set was obtained from a woman aged 25-40 years who had recovered from COVID-19.

V gene TRBV28 combines with J gene TRBJ2-5, with a tentative D call TRBD2 (5 bases). The CDR3 runs to 14 residues. Per the germline V gene, CDR1 is MDHEN and CDR2 is SYDVKM. The V end lost 8 bases, the J end lost 1 base, and 14 bases lay between the germline ends. In nucleotides, the CDR3 is TGTGCCAGCCTCCGTGGGCGGGCCCAAGAGACCCAGTACTTC. Its translation: CASLRGRAQETQYF.

The chain recombines TRBV7-8 with TRBJ1-2, with D hard to call. Germline CDR1 and CDR2: SGHVS and FQNEAQ. CDR3 length equals 15 residues. Trimming removed 5 bases at V and 8 bases at J, with 21 bases between. This chain's CDR3 is CASSLPTSSRRGYTF. DNA of the CDR3: TGTGCCAGCAGCCTCCCGACAAGCTCCCGAAGGGGCTACACCTTC.

About this clone itself: The sample holds other DNA sequences that translate to the same CDR3. The rearrangement uses TRBV6-5 and TRBJ2-7, with 9 bases aligning to TRBD1. Trimming at V came to 4 bases and at J to 4 bases, leaving 2 bases not matched to a gene. Germline CDR1 reads MNHEY; CDR2 reads SVGAGI. The length of the CDR3 is 13 residues. Here the CDR3 DNA reads TGTGCCAGCAGTTCGGGACAGGGTTACGAGCAGTACTTC. This encodes CASSSGQGYEQYF.

This clone was counted once. The genes are TRBV18 and TRBJ2-1; TRBD2 matches 9 bases. Per the germline V gene, CDR1 is KGHSH and CDR2 is LQKENI. This CDR3 comprises 14 residues. The ends lost 4 bases at V and 12 bases at J; junction bases unmatched: 10. The CDR3: CASSLAGAPFGQFF. The CDR3, as DNA: TGTGCCAGCTCACTAGCGGGGGCCCCATTTGGGCAGTTCTTC.

The rearrangement links TRBV3-1 (or the pseudogene TRBV3-2) to TRBJ1-2, with D uncertain. The CDR3 has 12 amino acids. Deletions cut 1 base from V and 8 bases from J, with 8 bases between. The germline gives CDR1 LGHDT, CDR2 YNNKEL (reference sequence). CDR3 sequence: CASSQGGPGYTF. The CDR3 coding sequence is TGTGCCAGCAGCCAAGGAGGGCCCGGCTACACCTTC.

The J gene is TRBJ1-2, the V gene TRBV6-6; the D gene is possibly TRBD1 (6 bases). V was cut by 5 bases and J by 1 base, with 8 bases left in between. From germline, CDR1 is MNHNY and CDR2 SVGAGI (reference sequence). The CDR3 is 13 amino acids. The DNA of the CDR3 is TGTGCCAGCAGTCCAGGGGTTAACTATGGCTACACCTTC. Encoded protein: CASSPGVNYGYTF.

The V call is TRBV5-1, the J call TRBJ2-2, with TRBD1 identical over 8 bases. Germline-derived CDR1 and CDR2 are SGHRS and YFSETQ. V was pared by 4 bases and J by 3 bases, with 5 bases of the junction left unmatched. The CDR3 runs to 15 residues. The chain's CDR3 is CASSETGVDTGELFF. CDR3 coding DNA: TGCGCCAGCAGCGAGACAGGGGTGGACACCGGGGAGCTGTTTTTT. The complete variable domain, with remaining parts taken from reference TRBV5-1 and TRBJ2-2, reads KAGVTQTPRYLIKTRGQQVTLSCSPISGHRSVSWYQQTPGQGLQFLFEYFSETQRNKGNFPGRFSGRQFSNSRSEMNVSTLELGDSALYLCASSETGVDTGELFFGEGSRLTVL.

V is TRBV9 and J is TRBJ2-2, with 9 bases fitting TRBD2. V lost 4 bases to trimming and J lost 3 bases; unmatched junction nucleotides: 10. The CDR3 spans 17 residues. The germline CDR1 and CDR2 sequences are SGDLS and YYNGEE. This CDR3 reads CASSLLAGASHTGELFF. DNA of the CDR3: TGTGCCAGCAGCCTTTTAGCGGGAGCAAGCCACACCGGGGAGCTGTTTTTT.

The rearrangement uses TRBV28 and TRBJ1-4; no clear D. Per the germline V gene, CDR1 is MDHEN and CDR2 is SYDVKM. The V and J ends lost 6 bases and 3 bases respectively, with 14 bases between them. The CDR3 extends over 15 amino acids. For the CDR3, the DNA is TGTGCCAGCAGCCCGAGTCCCGGGTCTAATGAAAAACTGTTTTTT. This gives the protein CASSPSPGSNEKLFF.

V and J are TRBV7-9 and TRBJ2-3, with 7 bases identical to TRBD2. The CDR3 spans 14 residues. Germline-derived CDR1 and CDR2 are SEHNR and FQNEAQ (reference sequence). V gave up 2 bases and J gave up 2 bases; unmatched junction bases: 1. The CDR3 DNA reads as TGTGCCAGCAGCTTACTAGCGGACACAGATACGCAGTATTTT. It specifies CASSLLADTDTQYF. The full variable domain, rest sourced from reference TRBV7-9 and TRBJ2-3, is DTGVSQNPRHKITKRGQNVTFRCDPISEHNRLYWYRQTLGQGPEFLTYFQNEAQLEKSRLLSDRFSAERPKGSFSTLEIQRTEQGDSAMYLCASSLLADTDTQYFGPGTRLTVL.

J is TRBJ1-1 and V is TRBV4-1; D is undetermined. V was trimmed by 1 base and J by 4 bases, leaving 4 bases between them. The CDR3 extends over 12 amino acids. The germline CDR1 and CDR2 sequences are MGHRA and YSYEKL. The CDR3: CASSQGLTEAFF. The CDR3 region has the DNA TGCGCCAGCAGCCAAGGGCTCACTGAAGCTTTCTTT.

The chain couples TRBV18 to TRBJ1-1; 7 positions agree with TRBD1. J was trimmed by 5 bases and V by 3 bases; bases with no gene match: 9. This CDR3 is 15 amino acids long. Per the germline V gene, CDR1 is KGHSH and CDR2 is LQKENI. For the CDR3, the DNA is TGTGCCAGCTCACCTACCATAGGGGGCGGGACTGAAGCTTTCTTT. As protein: CASSPTIGGGTEAFF.

This chain connects TRBV6-6 to TRBJ2-7; weak D call: TRBD1 (6 bases). The ends were cut back, 2 bases at V and 5 bases at J, with 16 bases in the middle. The CDR3 consists of 15 residues. Germline CDR1 reads MNHNY; CDR2 reads SVGAGI (reference sequence). The CDR3 DNA reads TGTGCCAGCAGTTACAGCGACAGGCGCGGCGACGAGCAGTACTTC. This translates into CASSYSDRRGDEQYF.

V and J are TRBV25-1 and TRBJ1-1; D remains ambiguous. The CDR3 length is 15 residues. Trimming took off 4 bases at V and 4 bases at J, with 16 bases between the two ends. Germline CDR1 and CDR2: MGHDK and SYGVNS. The CDR3 DNA is TGTGCCAGCAGTGCACTGGGCGGGGTGGGCACTGAAGCTTTCTTT. It translates to CASSALGGVGTEAFF.

The gene calls are TRBV7-9 and TRBJ2-2; a possible D gene is TRBD2 (5 bases). Trimming pared 4 bases from V and 5 bases from J, leaving 11 bases between. The length of the CDR3 is 14 residues. CDR1 is SEHNR and CDR2 is FQNEAQ in the germline V gene (reference sequence). The CDR3 loop is CASSSGLRTGELFF. The DNA for the CDR3 is TGTGCCAGCAGCTCAGGACTGCGGACCGGGGAGCTGTTTTTT.

This clone was picked up one time. In DNA form, the CDR3 reads TGTGCCAGCAGGGCAGAATATGGCTACACCTTC. As protein: CASRAEYGYTF. V gene TRBV28 combines with J gene TRBJ1-2; D is uncertain. Germline CDR1 and CDR2: MDHEN and SYDVKM. The CDR3 extends over 11 amino acids. Deletions cut 6 bases from V and 5 bases from J, with 7 bases between.

This chain uses TRBV27 with TRBJ2-2; no firm D call. The ends were cut back, 4 bases at V and 6 bases at J, with 9 bases in the middle. The CDR3 length is 13 residues. Germline V gene lookup returns CDR1 MNHEY and CDR2 SMNVEV (reference sequence). The CDR3 nucleotides read TGTGCCAGCAGTTCAATTTTCCCCGGGGAGCTGTTTTTT. It codes for CASSSIFPGELFF.

This clone is a singleton in its sample. V usage is TRBV30 and J usage is TRBJ2-6, with TRBD2 matching 7 bases. CDR1 and CDR2 (germline): GTSNPN, SVGIG (reference sequence). The ends lost 3 bases at V and 0 bases at J; junction bases unmatched: 2. CDR3 size: 15 residues. The CDR3 DNA is TGTGCCTGGAGCGGCGGGGGCTCTGGGGCCAACGTCCTGACTTTC. This translates into CAWSGGGSGANVLTF.

V is TRBV28 and J is TRBJ1-4; no clear D. Between the trimmed V and J ends, which lost 8 bases and 4 bases, there was a span of 8 bases. CDR1 is MDHEN and CDR2 is SYDVKM in the germline V gene. CDR3 length equals 12 residues. The CDR3 nucleotides read TGTGCCAGCCGGGTTAATAATGAAAAACTGTTTTTT. Translated: CASRVNNEKLFF.

This clone was counted a single time. The chain joins TRBV28 to TRBJ2-5; 8 nucleotides align to TRBD1. The CDR3 sequence is 17 residues long. Germline loops: CDR1 MDHEN, CDR2 SYDVKM. The junction had 15 bases not matched to a gene; V was cut back by 5 bases and J by 4 bases. The CDR3 coding sequence is TGTGCCAGCAGTCACTTATCCCTCCAGGGGGCGGGAGAGACCCAGTACTTC. It translates to CASSHLSLQGAGETQYF.